The rows below give T cell receptor beta chains drawn from one sample of a study of cytomegalovirus exposure and HLA in healthy donors. The protocol was immunoSEQ multiplex PCR, while the TCRdb copy is restricted to in-frame clones and leaves out a portion. The top ten hold approximately 1.5% of the sample, which has more than 100,000 clones, more than 70% seen once. The sample comprised PBMCs. The receptors were sampled from a man younger than 40 in good health and CMV-seronegative. Each CDR3 is given with its conserved first and last residue. Each record gives: CDR3 length, clone size, J gene, V gene, D gene, CDR3 DNA, CDR3 protein. D genes are given only for firm matches. Not all rows give a size; the values are once, few, many and, for expanded clones, a class.

cdr3_length: 15
clone_size: once
j_call: TRBJ2-5
v_call: TRBV27
d_call: TRBD2
cdr3_nt: TGTGCCAGCAGTAGAGTAGCGGGAGTTGGAGAGACCCAGTACTTC
cdr3_aa: CASSRVAGVGETQYF

cdr3_length: 15
clone_size: -
j_call: TRBJ1-2
v_call: TRBV5-6
d_call: -
cdr3_nt: TGTGCCAGCAGCTTCCGTTCAGCGGCTAACTATGGCTACACCTTC
cdr3_aa: CASSFRSAANYGYTF

cdr3_length: 15
clone_size: -
j_call: TRBJ1-1
v_call: TRBV6-4
d_call: -
cdr3_nt: TGTGCCAGCAGATTGAACCCCGTCGGGTACACTGAAGCTTTCTTT
cdr3_aa: CASRLNPVGYTEAFF

cdr3_length: 15
clone_size: once
j_call: TRBJ2-3
v_call: TRBV7-8
d_call: -
cdr3_nt: TGTGCCAGCAGCTCGCGGGGGCGCTTCACAGATACGCAGTATTTT
cdr3_aa: CASSSRGRFTDTQYF

cdr3_length: 19
clone_size: -
j_call: TRBJ2-1
v_call: TRBV6-1
d_call: TRBD2
cdr3_nt: TGTGCCAGCAGTGACCCCCTTGAGTTAGGAGCGGGAATTTACAATGAGCAGTTCTTC
cdr3_aa: CASSDPLELGAGIYNEQFF

cdr3_length: 14
clone_size: -
j_call: TRBJ1-4
v_call: TRBV30
d_call: -
cdr3_nt: TGTGGATGGGGGGGAGGCAGCTTTAATGAAAAACTGTTTTTT
cdr3_aa: CGWGGGSFNEKLFF

cdr3_length: 13
clone_size: -
j_call: TRBJ1-5
v_call: TRBV29-1
d_call: TRBD1
cdr3_nt: TGCAGCGTTGTGACAGGGGGGAATCAGCCCCAGCATTTT
cdr3_aa: CSVVTGGNQPQHF

cdr3_length: 16
clone_size: -
j_call: TRBJ2-7
v_call: TRBV27
d_call: -
cdr3_nt: TGTGCCACCGCTCAACCGGGAACACAGAGAGTTTACGAGCAGTACTTC
cdr3_aa: CATAQPGTQRVYEQYF

cdr3_length: 11
clone_size: -
j_call: TRBJ1-2
v_call: TRBV10-3
d_call: -
cdr3_nt: TGTGCCATCAACCTGGGGGGAGGCTACACCTTC
cdr3_aa: CAINLGGGYTF

cdr3_length: 13
clone_size: once
j_call: TRBJ2-7
v_call: TRBV2
d_call: TRBD2
cdr3_nt: TGTGCCAGCAAAGGACTAGCTGTATACGAGCAGTACTTC
cdr3_aa: CASKGLAVYEQYF

cdr3_length: 12
clone_size: -
j_call: TRBJ1-4
v_call: TRBV7-9
d_call: -
cdr3_nt: TGTGCCAGCACCAAAAACCAGGGAAAACTGTTTTTT
cdr3_aa: CASTKNQGKLFF

cdr3_length: 12
clone_size: -
j_call: TRBJ2-7
v_call: TRBV7-9
d_call: -
cdr3_nt: TGTGCCAGCAGCTCAGGTACACAAGAGCAGTACTTC
cdr3_aa: CASSSGTQEQYF

cdr3_length: 16
clone_size: -
j_call: TRBJ1-2
v_call: TRBV19
d_call: -
cdr3_nt: TGTGCCAGTAGAGCGGGACACCGTATGATTACCCTCGGCTACACCTTC
cdr3_aa: CASRAGHRMITLGYTF

cdr3_length: 14
clone_size: once
j_call: TRBJ1-4
v_call: TRBV18
d_call: TRBD1
cdr3_nt: TGTGCCAGCTCTTCCAGGGGGCGCGATGAAAAACTGTTTTTT
cdr3_aa: CASSSRGRDEKLFF

cdr3_length: 13
clone_size: -
j_call: TRBJ1-2
v_call: TRBV6-6
d_call: -
cdr3_nt: TGTGCCAGCAAGGAGGGAGGGGCTTATGGCTACACCTTC
cdr3_aa: CASKEGGAYGYTF

cdr3_length: 16
clone_size: -
j_call: TRBJ1-1
v_call: TRBV19
d_call: -
cdr3_nt: TGTGCCAGTAGTATGGCCCCGGACGGGATGAACACTGAAGCTTTCTTT
cdr3_aa: CASSMAPDGMNTEAFF

cdr3_length: 15
clone_size: -
j_call: TRBJ2-7
v_call: TRBV6-1
d_call: TRBD2
cdr3_nt: TGTGCCAGCAGTTCTTTACTAGCGGGAGCCTACGAGCAGTACTTC
cdr3_aa: CASSSLLAGAYEQYF

cdr3_length: 11
clone_size: few
j_call: TRBJ1-2
v_call: TRBV6-1
d_call: TRBD1
cdr3_nt: TGTGCCAGCAGTGGGGACAGCCACTACACCTTC
cdr3_aa: CASSGDSHYTF

cdr3_length: 15
clone_size: -
j_call: TRBJ2-2
v_call: TRBV27
d_call: TRBD2
cdr3_nt: TGTGCCAGCAGTTTGGGGCTAGCGGGAGCCGGGGAGCTGTTTTTT
cdr3_aa: CASSLGLAGAGELFF

cdr3_length: 14
clone_size: -
j_call: TRBJ2-1
v_call: TRBV4-2
d_call: -
cdr3_nt: TGTGCCAGCAGCCAAGATCAACAGGGCAATGAGCAGTTCTTC
cdr3_aa: CASSQDQQGNEQFF

cdr3_length: 11
clone_size: -
j_call: TRBJ2-7
v_call: TRBV6-5
d_call: -
cdr3_nt: TGTGCCAGCAGCTTTTCTGGGGGCACGTACTTC
cdr3_aa: CASSFSGGTYF

cdr3_length: 13
clone_size: once
j_call: TRBJ2-1
v_call: TRBV7-3
d_call: -
cdr3_nt: TGTGCCAGCAGCTCGGGACTTAACAATGAGCAGTTCTTC
cdr3_aa: CASSSGLNNEQFF

cdr3_length: 16
clone_size: -
j_call: TRBJ2-2
v_call: TRBV6-6
d_call: -
cdr3_nt: TGTGCCAGCAGTTACCCAGCTAGCCGGAACACCGGGGAGCTGTTTTTT
cdr3_aa: CASSYPASRNTGELFF

cdr3_length: 12
clone_size: -
j_call: TRBJ1-3
v_call: TRBV30
d_call: -
cdr3_nt: TGTGCCTGGAGTGTACAGAGGGACACCATATATTTT
cdr3_aa: CAWSVQRDTIYF

cdr3_length: 15
clone_size: few
j_call: TRBJ1-5
v_call: TRBV19
d_call: TRBD1
cdr3_nt: TGTGCCAGTAGTATCGGCCAGGGGGTATGGCAGCCCCAGCATTTT
cdr3_aa: CASSIGQGVWQPQHF

cdr3_length: 16
clone_size: -
j_call: TRBJ1-4
v_call: TRBV18
d_call: -
cdr3_nt: TGTGCCAGCTCACCTAACGGGGTCGATACTAATGAAAAACTGTTTTTT
cdr3_aa: CASSPNGVDTNEKLFF

cdr3_length: 15
clone_size: -
j_call: TRBJ2-4
v_call: TRBV6-1
d_call: -
cdr3_nt: TGTGCCAGCAGTGAAAGGGGCCCTTCTCAAAACATTCAGTACTTC
cdr3_aa: CASSERGPSQNIQYF

cdr3_length: 15
clone_size: -
j_call: TRBJ1-1
v_call: TRBV13
d_call: TRBD1
cdr3_nt: TGTGCCAGCAGCTTAGGCCAGGGGGCGCACACTGAAGCTTTCTTT
cdr3_aa: CASSLGQGAHTEAFF

cdr3_length: 14
clone_size: once
j_call: TRBJ1-2
v_call: TRBV19
d_call: TRBD1
cdr3_nt: TGTGCCAGTAGTACGACAGGGGGCGGATATGGCTACACCTTC
cdr3_aa: CASSTTGGGYGYTF

cdr3_length: 15
clone_size: -
j_call: TRBJ2-3
v_call: TRBV5-1
d_call: TRBD2
cdr3_nt: TGCGCCAGCAGCTCGGGGGAGGGCCGGACAGATACGCAGTATTTT
cdr3_aa: CASSSGEGRTDTQYF

cdr3_length: 13
clone_size: -
j_call: TRBJ1-4
v_call: TRBV15
d_call: -
cdr3_nt: TGTGCCACCAGCAGAGATGGGCGTGAAAAACTGTTTTTT
cdr3_aa: CATSRDGREKLFF

cdr3_length: 15
clone_size: -
j_call: TRBJ2-7
v_call: TRBV9
d_call: -
cdr3_nt: TGTGCCAGCAGCGTAGGCAGGGTTCTCCCCTACGAGCAGTACTTC
cdr3_aa: CASSVGRVLPYEQYF

cdr3_length: 17
clone_size: -
j_call: TRBJ2-5
v_call: TRBV2
d_call: TRBD1
cdr3_nt: TGTGCCAGCAGTGAAGCTGGAACCGGGACAGGGCAAGAGACCCAGTACTTC
cdr3_aa: CASSEAGTGTGQETQYF

cdr3_length: 16
clone_size: -
j_call: TRBJ1-6
v_call: TRBV28
d_call: -
cdr3_nt: TGTGCCAGCCGCCCAGGGATAAGGCGGTGGGATTCACCCCTCCACTTT
cdr3_aa: CASRPGIRRWDSPLHF

cdr3_length: 16
clone_size: -
j_call: TRBJ1-3
v_call: TRBV25-1
d_call: -
cdr3_nt: TGTGCCAGCAGTGAATATCGGGGGAGGTCTGGAAACACCATATATTTT
cdr3_aa: CASSEYRGRSGNTIYF

cdr3_length: 16
clone_size: -
j_call: TRBJ2-7
v_call: TRBV4-3
d_call: TRBD2
cdr3_nt: TGCGCCAGCAGCCAAATAGCGGGATCTCCTTTAGGGGAGCAGTACTTC
cdr3_aa: CASSQIAGSPLGEQYF

cdr3_length: 13
clone_size: once
j_call: TRBJ1-4
v_call: TRBV7-2
d_call: TRBD1
cdr3_nt: TGTGCCAGCAGCTGGGACAGGGCAACACGTCGTTTTTTT
cdr3_aa: CASSWDRATRRFF

cdr3_length: 14
clone_size: -
j_call: TRBJ2-7
v_call: TRBV27
d_call: -
cdr3_nt: TGTGCCAGCAGTTCACGAGACAGGAACTACGAGCAGTACTTC
cdr3_aa: CASSSRDRNYEQYF

cdr3_length: 12
clone_size: -
j_call: TRBJ2-1
v_call: TRBV19
d_call: -
cdr3_nt: TGTGCCAGCTCGGAGTTTAGGAATGAGCAGTTCTTC
cdr3_aa: CASSEFRNEQFF

cdr3_length: 9
clone_size: -
j_call: TRBJ2-7
v_call: TRBV27
d_call: -
cdr3_nt: TGTGCCAGCACAGGCGAGCAGTACTTC
cdr3_aa: CASTGEQYF

cdr3_length: 11
clone_size: few
j_call: TRBJ2-7
v_call: TRBV25-1
d_call: -
cdr3_nt: TGTGCCAGCAGTAAAGAGTACGAGCAGTACTTC
cdr3_aa: CASSKEYEQYF

cdr3_length: 15
clone_size: -
j_call: TRBJ2-2
v_call: TRBV30
d_call: -
cdr3_nt: TGTGCCTGGAACCCCGACTGGGCGAACACCGGGGAGCTGTTTTTT
cdr3_aa: CAWNPDWANTGELFF

cdr3_length: 11
clone_size: -
j_call: TRBJ1-1
v_call: TRBV29-1
d_call: TRBD1
cdr3_nt: TGCAGCGGTCACAGGGGAACTGAAGCTTTCTTT
cdr3_aa: CSGHRGTEAFF

cdr3_length: 18
clone_size: -
j_call: TRBJ2-1
v_call: TRBV11-2
d_call: TRBD2
cdr3_nt: TGTGCCAGCAGCTCCCTAAAAGTCGGCGGGAGGTCTTACAATGAGCAGTTCTTC
cdr3_aa: CASSSLKVGGRSYNEQFF

cdr3_length: 12
clone_size: -
j_call: TRBJ1-1
v_call: TRBV6-6
d_call: -
cdr3_nt: TGTGCCAGCAGTTTCGGGGGGGATGAAGCTTTCTTT
cdr3_aa: CASSFGGDEAFF

cdr3_length: 14
clone_size: -
j_call: TRBJ1-1
v_call: TRBV7-9
d_call: -
cdr3_nt: TGTGCCAGCAGCTCTCGGACACCTAACACTGAAGCTTTCTTT
cdr3_aa: CASSSRTPNTEAFF

cdr3_length: 17
clone_size: -
j_call: TRBJ2-1
v_call: TRBV7-3
d_call: -
cdr3_nt: TGTGCCAGCAGCTTATGGCCATCAGCGGGTAGCGACAATGAGCAGTTCTTC
cdr3_aa: CASSLWPSAGSDNEQFF

cdr3_length: 15
clone_size: -
j_call: TRBJ2-1
v_call: TRBV6-4
d_call: TRBD2
cdr3_nt: TGTGCCAGCAGTGAAGGCGGGAGTGAGGGCAATGAGCAGTTCTTC
cdr3_aa: CASSEGGSEGNEQFF

cdr3_length: 12
clone_size: few
j_call: TRBJ1-6
v_call: TRBV5-8
d_call: -
cdr3_nt: TGTGCCAGCAGCTCCACTCATTCACCCCTCCACTTT
cdr3_aa: CASSSTHSPLHF

cdr3_length: 13
clone_size: few
j_call: TRBJ2-5
v_call: TRBV9
d_call: -
cdr3_nt: TGTGCCAGCAGCGCAGGACTTCAAGAGACCCAGTACTTC
cdr3_aa: CASSAGLQETQYF

cdr3_length: 14
clone_size: few
j_call: TRBJ1-5
v_call: TRBV7-9
d_call: -
cdr3_nt: TGTGCCAGCAGCTTAGCGGGCAGCAATCAGCCCCAGCATTTT
cdr3_aa: CASSLAGSNQPQHF

cdr3_length: 14
clone_size: -
j_call: TRBJ2-5
v_call: TRBV10-3
d_call: TRBD2
cdr3_nt: TGTGCCACCGGGACTAGCGGGGTCGGGGAGACCCAGTACTTC
cdr3_aa: CATGTSGVGETQYF

cdr3_length: 14
clone_size: -
j_call: TRBJ2-7
v_call: TRBV30
d_call: -
cdr3_nt: TGTGCCTGGACCGACGGGAGAAGCTCCTACGAGCAGTACTTC
cdr3_aa: CAWTDGRSSYEQYF

cdr3_length: 14
clone_size: -
j_call: TRBJ2-1
v_call: TRBV30
d_call: TRBD2
cdr3_nt: TGTGCCTGGAGTGTAGGGACTAGGTACAATGAGCAGTTCTTC
cdr3_aa: CAWSVGTRYNEQFF

cdr3_length: 14
clone_size: -
j_call: TRBJ1-2
v_call: TRBV6-6
d_call: TRBD1
cdr3_nt: TGTGCCAGCAGTACCAGGACAGGGGCGGCTGGCTACACCTTC
cdr3_aa: CASSTRTGAAGYTF

cdr3_length: 14
clone_size: -
j_call: TRBJ1-1
v_call: TRBV11-2
d_call: -
cdr3_nt: TGTGCCAGCAGCTTAGATTGGGGCAGGGCTGAAGCTTTCTTT
cdr3_aa: CASSLDWGRAEAFF

cdr3_length: 15
clone_size: -
j_call: TRBJ1-5
v_call: TRBV27
d_call: TRBD1
cdr3_nt: TGTGCCAGCGGCGGAGGCAGGGGGAAAAATCAGCCCCAGCATTTT
cdr3_aa: CASGGGRGKNQPQHF

cdr3_length: 15
clone_size: -
j_call: TRBJ2-5
v_call: TRBV6-5
d_call: TRBD1
cdr3_nt: TGTGCCAGCAGTTTCCGGGGACAGGGGTGGGAGACCCAGTACTTC
cdr3_aa: CASSFRGQGWETQYF

cdr3_length: 15
clone_size: -
j_call: TRBJ1-3
v_call: TRBV18
d_call: TRBD1
cdr3_nt: TGTGCCAGCTCACCGCAGGGGGCCCCTGGAAACACCATATATTTT
cdr3_aa: CASSPQGAPGNTIYF

cdr3_length: 16
clone_size: -
j_call: TRBJ2-7
v_call: TRBV7-2
d_call: -
cdr3_nt: TGTGCCAGCAGCTTAGCAGGCGGGCCGACCTCCTACGAGCAGTACTTC
cdr3_aa: CASSLAGGPTSYEQYF